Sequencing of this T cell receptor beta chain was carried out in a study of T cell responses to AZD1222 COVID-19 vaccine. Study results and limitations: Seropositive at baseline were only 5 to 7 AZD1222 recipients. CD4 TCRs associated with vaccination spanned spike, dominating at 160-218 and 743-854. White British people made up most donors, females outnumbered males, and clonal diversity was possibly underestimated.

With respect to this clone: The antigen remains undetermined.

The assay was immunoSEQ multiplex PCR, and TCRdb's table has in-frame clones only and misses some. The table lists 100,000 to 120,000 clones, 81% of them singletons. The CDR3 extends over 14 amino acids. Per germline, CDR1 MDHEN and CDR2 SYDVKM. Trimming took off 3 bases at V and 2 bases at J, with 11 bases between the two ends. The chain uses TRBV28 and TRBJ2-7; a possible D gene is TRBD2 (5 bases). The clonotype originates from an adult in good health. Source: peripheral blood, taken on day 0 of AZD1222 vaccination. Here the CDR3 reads CASSFSGPAYEQYF. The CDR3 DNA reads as TGTGCCAGCAGTTTCAGCGGCCCCGCCTACGAGCAGTACTTC. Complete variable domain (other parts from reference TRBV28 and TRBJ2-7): DVKVTQSSRYLVKRTGEKVFLECVQDMDHENMFWYRQDPGLGLRLIYFSYDVKMKEKGDIPEGYSVSREKKERFSLILESASTNQTSMYLCASSFSGPAYEQYFGPGTRLTVT.